A selection of T cell receptor beta chains follows, all from one sample in a study of cytomegalovirus exposure and HLA in healthy donors. Libraries were prepared by immunoSEQ multiplex PCR; TCRdb keeps only in-frame clonotypes and omits some of them. The sample has roughly 180,000 clones; about 83% are singletons. Sample: PBMCs. These receptors originate from a female donor in good health and CMV-seronegative. The CDR3 runs from the conserved cysteine through the conserved F or W. D genes are given only for firm matches. For some rows the clone size is stated as once, few or many, or as a class when expanded; others skip it.

>-|TRBJ2-7|once|TRBV5-3
TGTGCCAGAAGCTCGTCTGCCAGGGCGTACGAGCAGTACTTC
CARSSSARAYEQYF
>-|TRBJ2-6|-|TRBV7-9
TGTGCCAGCAGCCCGGCTGGGGCCAACGTCCTGACTTTC
CASSPAGANVLTF
>-|TRBJ2-7|-|TRBV7-7
TGTGCTAGCAGCTTAGACGAGGGCTACGAGCAGTACTTC
CASSLDEGYEQYF
>TRBD1|TRBJ1-2|few|TRBV7-9
TGTGCCAGCAGCCTTTCGACAGGGGCGAACTATGGCTACACCTTC
CASSLSTGANYGYTF
>TRBD1|TRBJ2-1|once|TRBV28
TGTGCCAGCAGTGGAATCGGGACAGCCTCCTACAATGAGCAGTTCTTC
CASSGIGTASYNEQFF
>TRBD2|TRBJ2-3|-|TRBV14
TGTGCCAGCAGCCAAGAACCCGGGGGGGCCAAAGATACGCAGTATTTT
CASSQEPGGAKDTQYF
>-|TRBJ2-3|few|TRBV19
TGTGCCAGTAGTTTCGCGGATACGCAGTATTTT
CASSFADTQYF
>TRBD1|TRBJ1-1|-|TRBV6-5
TGTGCCAGCAGTTCAGCAGGGGGCCGCACTGAAGCTTTCTTT
CASSSAGGRTEAFF
>TRBD1|TRBJ1-2|-|TRBV19
TGTGCCAGTTATGGTCAGGGGGCTAACTATGGCTACACCTTC
CASYGQGANYGYTF
>TRBD2|TRBJ2-2|-|TRBV5-1
TGCGCCAGCAGCCCTAGCGGGGACACCGGGGAGCTGTTTTTT
CASSPSGDTGELFF
>TRBD1|TRBJ1-5|-|TRBV6-5
TGTGCCAGCAGGCCAACAGGGGAACAGCCCCAGCATTTT
CASRPTGEQPQHF
>-|TRBJ1-2|-|TRBV7-9
TGTTCCAGCACCCCTTACGGAGGGTATGGCTACACCTTC
CSSTPYGGYGYTF
>-|TRBJ1-1|-|TRBV7-8
TGTGCCAGCAGCTTAGGAGGGTTGTACACTGAAGCTTTCTTT
CASSLGGLYTEAFF
>-|TRBJ2-3|-|TRBV2
TGTGCCAGCAAGGGGCAGGGTGGTCAGTATTTT
CASKGQGGQYF
>TRBD1|TRBJ2-1|-|TRBV10-1
TGCGCCAGCAGTGGAAGTTCGGGACAGGGGCCCTACAATGAGCAGTTCTTC
CASSGSSGQGPYNEQFF
>TRBD2|TRBJ2-1|-|TRBV6-5
TGTGCCAGCAGGTCCCGCGGCGGGGGACGTGAGCAGTTCTTC
CASRSRGGGREQFF
>-|TRBJ2-7|-|TRBV7-3
TGTGCCAGCAGCGTCTATACAGGGCCCTACGAGCAGTACTTC
CASSVYTGPYEQYF
>-|TRBJ2-5|-|TRBV27
TGTGCCAGCAGTTTCCTCAGGGGGGTAGAGACCCAGTACTTC
CASSFLRGVETQYF
>-|TRBJ2-7|-|TRBV6-6
TGTGCCAGCAGTTCCCCCGCAGGTGGGGCTTCCTACGAGCAGTACTTC
CASSSPAGGASYEQYF
>-|TRBJ2-3|-|TRBV10-3
TGTGCCATCAGCCTGACAGGCCAGGTTAGGACCACAGATACGCAGTATTTT
CAISLTGQVRTTDTQYF
>-|TRBJ1-1|-|TRBV2
TGTGCCAGCAGGGATCCCAGGGGTGTCCGGAACACTGAAGCTTTCTTT
CASRDPRGVRNTEAFF
>-|TRBJ2-1|-|TRBV18
TGTGCCAGCTCACTCGGACACGTAGTCTACAATGAGCAGTTCTTC
CASSLGHVVYNEQFF